Below, one T cell receptor (beta chain) is given with its context. This sample stems from a study of patients and donors after allogeneic stem cell transplantation. TCRdb re-called the RT-PCR reads with MiXCR, one entry per CDR3 protein. The data contain roughly 940,000 distinct CDR3 sequences, under 20% of them seen just once; the ten biggest clones take up 5% to 7.5%. Germline trimming cut 3 bases from V and 8 bases from J; bases unmatched to any gene: 9. Germline V gene lookup returns CDR1 KGHDR and CDR2 SFDVKD. This CDR3 comprises 15 residues. This clonotype originated in a human donor who was either an allogeneic HSCT recipient or a stem cell or donor lymphocyte infusion donor (not recorded which). It is not recorded whose cells these are; they may come from a transplant donor. This chain joins TRBV24-1 and TRBJ1-2; 9 nucleotides match TRBD1. The sequenced sample consisted of blood, either unsorted or a sorted T cell fraction (not recorded which). The DNA of the CDR3 is TGTGCCACCAGTGATCCGACAGGGGGGTCTTACGGCTACACCTTC. It yields the protein CATSDPTGGSYGYTF.